The T cell receptor beta chain under discussion was sequenced for a study of cytomegalovirus exposure and HLA in healthy donors. General study results and limits: The listing of roughly 160 TCR beta chains classed them as cytomegalovirus-associated. It emerged from a later analysis that several of the most significant clusters appeared to be linked to common viral pathogens.

The PCR had 60 Vbeta and 13 Jbeta primers. Clones were read by immunoSEQ multiplex PCR, and TCRdb kept only the in-frame ones, dropping some. The table for this sample gives some 200,000 clones. With respect to this clone: Antigen: not known.

The length of the CDR3 is 16 residues. V was pared by 6 bases and J by 3 bases, with 18 bases between. Per germline, CDR1 SEHNR and CDR2 FQNEAQ (reference sequence). At sampling all donors were nominally healthy, likely with unrecorded immune exposures. Material for sequencing was PBMCs. The V and J genes are TRBV7-9 and TRBJ1-3, with D maybe TRBD1 (6 bases). The sequence derives from a boy aged 5-17 years in good health and CMV-seronegative. CDR3 coding DNA: TGTGCCAGCAGTATTAGCGTAGGGGGATATGGAAACACCATATATTTT. Residues: CASSISVGGYGNTIYF.